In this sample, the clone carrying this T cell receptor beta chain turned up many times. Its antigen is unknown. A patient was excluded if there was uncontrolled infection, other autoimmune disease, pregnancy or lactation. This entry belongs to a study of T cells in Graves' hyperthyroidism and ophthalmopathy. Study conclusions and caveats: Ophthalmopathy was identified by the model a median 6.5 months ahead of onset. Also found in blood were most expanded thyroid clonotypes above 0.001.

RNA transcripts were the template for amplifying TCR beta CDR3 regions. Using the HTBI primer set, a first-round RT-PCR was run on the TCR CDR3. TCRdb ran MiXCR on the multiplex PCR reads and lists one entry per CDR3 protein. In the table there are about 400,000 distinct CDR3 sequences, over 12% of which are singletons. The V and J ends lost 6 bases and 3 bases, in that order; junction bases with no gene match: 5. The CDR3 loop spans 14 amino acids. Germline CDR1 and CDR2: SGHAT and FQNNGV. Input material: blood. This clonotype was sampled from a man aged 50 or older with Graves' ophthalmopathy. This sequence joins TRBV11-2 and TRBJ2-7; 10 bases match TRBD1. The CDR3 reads CASRKTGGVYEQYF. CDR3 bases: TGTGCCAGCAGAAAGACAGGGGGCGTCTACGAGCAGTACTTC.